This T cell receptor beta chain was identified in a study of regulatory T cells in long-lasting Graves disease. This CDR3 has 15 residues. In germline, CDR1 is MDHEN, CDR2 SYDVKM. V lost 4 bases, J lost 1 base, and 12 bases lay in between. This clonotype was observed a few times. As yet, its antigen is unknown. Time point noted: persistent/refractory GD, antithyroid drugs over 5 years with positive TRAb. Preparation of the TCR library used RNA extracted from PBMCs. An endocrinology department located in Xi'an, China, was where the patients came from. Whole-study results and caveats: Persistent disease preferred TRBV28, TRBJ1-2 and TRBJ2-5.

Arm-PCR of CDR3 regions with iRepertoire HTBI primers generated TCR beta libraries. Each CDR3 protein is one row after TCRdb ran MiXCR on the multiplex PCR reads. Altogether hundreds of thousands of distinct CDR3 sequences are present, 20% being singletons, with the ten largest covering less than 35%. The sequence was collected from a female donor with Graves disease. Sequenced material: peripheral blood mononuclear cells (PBMCs), taken when the disease was refractory, from a patient treated with antithyroid drugs. The chain couples TRBV28 to TRBJ2-3; D perhaps matches TRBD1 (6 bases). For the CDR3, the DNA is TGTGCCAGCAGTTCACAGGGAACTCGCACAGATACGCAGTATTTT. As protein: CASSSQGTRTDTQYF.